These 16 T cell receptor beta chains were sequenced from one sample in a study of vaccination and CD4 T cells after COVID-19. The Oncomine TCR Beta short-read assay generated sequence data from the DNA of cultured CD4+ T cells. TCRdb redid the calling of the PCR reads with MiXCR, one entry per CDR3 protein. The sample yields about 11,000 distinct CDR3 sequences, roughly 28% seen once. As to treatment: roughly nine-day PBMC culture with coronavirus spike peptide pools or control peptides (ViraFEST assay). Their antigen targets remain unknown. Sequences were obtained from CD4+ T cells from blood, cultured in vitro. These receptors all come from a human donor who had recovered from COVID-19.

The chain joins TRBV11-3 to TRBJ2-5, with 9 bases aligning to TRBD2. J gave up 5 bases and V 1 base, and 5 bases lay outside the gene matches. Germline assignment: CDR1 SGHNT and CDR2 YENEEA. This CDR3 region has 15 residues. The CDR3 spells CASSLASGTSETQYF. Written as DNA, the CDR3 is TGTGCCAGCAGCTTAGCTAGCGGGACTTCGGAGACCCAGTACTTC.

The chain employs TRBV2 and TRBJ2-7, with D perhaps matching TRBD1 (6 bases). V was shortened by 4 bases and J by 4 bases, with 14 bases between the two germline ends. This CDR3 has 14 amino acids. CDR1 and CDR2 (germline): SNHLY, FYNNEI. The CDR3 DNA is TGTGCCAGCAGTGTCGAAAAGGACAGATACGAGCAGTACTTC. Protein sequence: CASSVEKDRYEQYF.

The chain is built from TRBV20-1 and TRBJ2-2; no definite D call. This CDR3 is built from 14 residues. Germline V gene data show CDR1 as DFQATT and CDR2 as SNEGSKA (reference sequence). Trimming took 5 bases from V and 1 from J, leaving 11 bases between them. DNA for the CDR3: TGCAGTGCTCTCCACAGACGGAACACCGGGGAGCTGTTTTTT. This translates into CSALHRRNTGELFF.

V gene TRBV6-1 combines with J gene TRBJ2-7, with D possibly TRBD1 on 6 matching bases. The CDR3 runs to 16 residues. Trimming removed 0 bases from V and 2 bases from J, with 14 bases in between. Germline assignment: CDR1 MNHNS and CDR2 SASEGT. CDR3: CASSEARHGQTYEQYF. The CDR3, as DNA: TGTGCCAGCAGTGAAGCGCGTCACGGACAGACCTACGAGCAGTACTTC.

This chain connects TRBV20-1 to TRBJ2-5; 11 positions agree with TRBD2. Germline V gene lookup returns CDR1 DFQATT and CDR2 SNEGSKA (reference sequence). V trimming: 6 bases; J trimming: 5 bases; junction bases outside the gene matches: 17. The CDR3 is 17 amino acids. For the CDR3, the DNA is TGCAGTGCGCCCACCCAGTCCGGGACTAGCGGCTTTGAGACCCAGTACTTC. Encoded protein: CSAPTQSGTSGFETQYF.

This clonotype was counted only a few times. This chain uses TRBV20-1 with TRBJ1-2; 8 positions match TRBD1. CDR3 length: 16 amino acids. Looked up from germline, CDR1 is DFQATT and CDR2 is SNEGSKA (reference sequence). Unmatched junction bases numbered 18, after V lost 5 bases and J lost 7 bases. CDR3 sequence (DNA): TGCAGTGCTCGGACGACGGACAGGGCCCTCTCCTCTGGCTACACCTTC. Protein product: CSARTTDRALSSGYTF.

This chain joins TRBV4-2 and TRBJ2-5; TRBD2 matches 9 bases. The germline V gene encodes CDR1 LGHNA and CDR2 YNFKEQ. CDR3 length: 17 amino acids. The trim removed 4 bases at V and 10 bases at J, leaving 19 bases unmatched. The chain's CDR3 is CASSRATSGEDRWGQYF. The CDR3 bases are TGTGCCAGCAGCCGAGCGACTAGCGGTGAGGACCGGTGGGGCCAGTACTTC.

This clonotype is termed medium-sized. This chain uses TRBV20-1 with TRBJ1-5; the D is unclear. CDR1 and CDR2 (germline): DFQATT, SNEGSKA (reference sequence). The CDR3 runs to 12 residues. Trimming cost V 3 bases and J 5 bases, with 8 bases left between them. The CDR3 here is CSASEGDQPQHF. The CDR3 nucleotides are TGCAGTGCTAGCGAAGGAGATCAGCCCCAGCATTTT.

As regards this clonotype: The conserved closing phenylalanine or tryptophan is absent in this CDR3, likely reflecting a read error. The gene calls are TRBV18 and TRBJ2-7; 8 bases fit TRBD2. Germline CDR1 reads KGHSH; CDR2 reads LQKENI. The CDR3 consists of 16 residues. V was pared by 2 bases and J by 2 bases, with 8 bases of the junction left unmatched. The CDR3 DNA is TGTGCCAGCTCACCAAATCGGGAGGGGGGGCCCTACGAGCAGTACTCC. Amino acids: CASSPNREGGPYEQYS.

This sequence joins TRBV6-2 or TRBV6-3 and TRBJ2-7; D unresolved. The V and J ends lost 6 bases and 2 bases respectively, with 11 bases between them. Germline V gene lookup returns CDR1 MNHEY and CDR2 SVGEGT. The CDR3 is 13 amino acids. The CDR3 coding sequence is TGTGCCAGCAGGAATGACAAAGCCTACGAGCAGTACTTC. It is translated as CASRNDKAYEQYF.

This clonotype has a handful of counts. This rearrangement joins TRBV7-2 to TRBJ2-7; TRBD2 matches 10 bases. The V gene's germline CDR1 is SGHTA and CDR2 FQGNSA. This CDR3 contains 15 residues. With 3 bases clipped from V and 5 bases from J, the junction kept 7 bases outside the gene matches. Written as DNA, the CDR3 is TGTGCCAGCAGCTTCCCCAGCGGGGGGGCCCACGAGCAGTACTTC. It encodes CASSFPSGGAHEQYF.

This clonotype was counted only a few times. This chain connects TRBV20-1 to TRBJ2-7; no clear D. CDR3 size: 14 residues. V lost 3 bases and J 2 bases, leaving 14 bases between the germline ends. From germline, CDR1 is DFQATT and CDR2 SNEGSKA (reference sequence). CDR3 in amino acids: CSARGYIGTYEQYF. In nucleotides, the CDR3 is TGCAGTGCTAGGGGGTACATAGGGACCTACGAGCAGTACTTC.

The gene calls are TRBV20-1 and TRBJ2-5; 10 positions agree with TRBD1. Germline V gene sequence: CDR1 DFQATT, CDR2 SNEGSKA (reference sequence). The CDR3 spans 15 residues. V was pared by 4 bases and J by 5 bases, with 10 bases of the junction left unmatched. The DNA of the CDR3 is TGCAGTGCTACATCCGGGACAGGGGATAGGGAGACCCAGTACTTC. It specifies CSATSGTGDRETQYF.

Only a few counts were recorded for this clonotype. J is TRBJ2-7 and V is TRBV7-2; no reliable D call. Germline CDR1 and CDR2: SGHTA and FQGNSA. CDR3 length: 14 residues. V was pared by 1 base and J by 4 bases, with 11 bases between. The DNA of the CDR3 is TGTGCCAGCAGCTTAGAGGCGGTGGGATACGAGCAGTACTTC. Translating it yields CASSLEAVGYEQYF. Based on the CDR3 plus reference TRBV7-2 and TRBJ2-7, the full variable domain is GAGVSQSPSNKVTEKGKDVELRCDPISGHTALYWYRQSLGQGLEFLIYFQGNSAPDKSGLPSDRFSAERTGGSVSTLTIQRTQQEDSAVYLCASSLEAVGYEQYFGPGTRLTVT.

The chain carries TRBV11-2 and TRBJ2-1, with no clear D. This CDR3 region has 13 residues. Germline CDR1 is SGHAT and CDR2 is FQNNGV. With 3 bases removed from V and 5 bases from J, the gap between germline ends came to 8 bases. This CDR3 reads CASSLGRHNEQFF. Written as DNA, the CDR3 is TGTGCCAGCAGCTTGGGTCGACACAATGAGCAGTTCTTC.

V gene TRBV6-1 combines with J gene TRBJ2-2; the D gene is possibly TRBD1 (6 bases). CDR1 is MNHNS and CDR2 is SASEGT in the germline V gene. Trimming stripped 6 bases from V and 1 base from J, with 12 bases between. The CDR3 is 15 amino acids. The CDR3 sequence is CASRRTVMNTGELFF. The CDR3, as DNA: TGTGCCAGCAGACGGACAGTTATGAACACCGGGGAGCTGTTTTTT.